This TCR beta chain was identified during a study of T cells in women clearing cervical HPV infection (dated by TCRdb to 2017 to 2018). In terms of the full investigation: Cases were 20 to 25 women with histologically confirmed HPV16-related CIN3 or worse, including a couple of invasive cancers. The parent cohort enrolled roughly 9,400 women aged 18 or older in Guanacaste, Costa Rica, in about 1993 to 1994 and followed the women for approximately seven years. Controls were 25 or so women whose single incident HPV16 infection cleared within 12 months without precancer or cancer developing. Among cases, blood sampling came a median of approximately 150 days after lesion detection, with an interquartile range of about 80 to 220 days. Quality controls consisted of five blinded duplicates per group, for a total of some 60 samples made up of roughly 50 participants and around 10 replicates. Since only a few of the women had HLA typing available, the possibility that HLA type was acting as a confounder could not be ruled out. Cases and controls were matched on age within five years and on year of sample collection. Cases had a median age of approximately 35 years compared with roughly 41 for controls, and baseline characteristics showed no significant differences between the groups. Case blood was taken at the visit when the lesion was first identified, whereas control blood was taken when infection was no longer detected. Nested within Costa Rica's Guanacaste HPV Natural History Study, an exploratory proof-of-principle case-control study compared TCR repertoires across cervical HPV16 outcomes. Results the study describes overall, beyond this receptor: Cases had lower TRBV6-7 relative abundance than controls (about 0.1% versus 0.15%; Bonferroni P = 0.0008). Whether associations preceded infection or resulted from infection could not be shown with the cross-sectional design, and effector/memory subsets and HPV-specific T cells were not isolated. Random forest classifiers that combined richness and V gene abundances separated cases from controls with an estimated AUC of around 0.83. Because T-cell numbers per sample were unknown, differences in richness could reflect varying T-cell content rather than repertoire biology. Significantly higher TCR repertoire richness was observed in CIN3+ cases than in controls across sequencing depths, whereas no difference in evenness was found.

Every participant had a single incident cervical HPV16 infection, and prevalent HPV16 infections were excluded. Cervical HPV DNA was detected with MY09/MY11 PCR, and genotyping was done with dot-blot hybridization. Around 16 mL of heparinized blood were centrifuged, and the buffy coat was aliquoted, frozen at -30°C, then stored at -80°C. QIAGEN kits were used to extract genomic DNA from buffy coat specimens. The immunoSEQ assay used multiplex PCR to amplify TCR beta CDR3 regions from an average of roughly 1.2 ug of genomic DNA per sample. Primer bias was corrected in the assay by using a complete synthetic TCR repertoire to establish an amplification baseline. The amplicons were sequenced using the Illumina platform. Under the source paper's analysis protocol: Sequences were error-corrected by clustering with frequency ratios and a modified nearest-neighbor algorithm, then analyzed in the immunoSEQ Analyzer with IMGT gene definitions. At each rarefaction depth, TCR richness and evenness were averaged across 20 rarefaction repeats, and any sample with fewer sequences than the depth was left out. Wilcoxon rank sum tests with FDR correction were used to compare relative abundances of V, D and J genes between the groups. Blinded duplicates gave an intraclass correlation of about 96% for TCR richness and an average of around 76% across under 75 gene segments. TCRdb carries this immuneACCESS record with in-frame sequences only. Its versions omit some clonotypes, under half of them owing to an unresolved V gene in the studies checked, with the rest unexplained. V and J calls and clone size are copied from that table; D and trimming were computed from the DNA. This sample's table carries some 31,000 clones. The ten largest account for more than 6% of the sample.

The CDR3 runs 14 residues from the cysteine to the phenylalanine. Of the CDR3's DNA, 33 bases were read; they are in frame from base 1. The germline V and J ends show losses of 5 bases and 5 bases respectively, and no gene match explains 9 bases of the junction. From a lookup of the germline V gene (reference sequence), CDR1 and CDR2 are SEHNR and FQNEAQ. In the case of this clone: Its antigen is not yet known. Coverage ceases 3 residues before the CDR3 finishes, and the germline J gene fills in the end.

This receptor was identified in a woman between 18 and 69 years old with a cervical HPV16 infection that either progressed to CIN3+ or cleared (not recorded which). Recombination connected TRBV7-9 to TRBJ2-7; 7 central nucleotides agree with TRBD1. Sequencing was carried out using blood buffy coat. The encoded CDR3 is CASSPRQGTHEQYF. Partial CDR3 DNA: TGTGCCAGCAGCCCACGACAGGGAACCCACGAG.